Shown below are 32 T cell receptor beta chains from a single sample sequenced in a study of shared T cell receptors in the human thymus. Assay used: immunoSEQ multiplex PCR; TCRdb lists only in-frame clones, some missing. The profile shows hundreds of thousands of clones, around three quarters of them singletons. These data also featured in a second study, about human thymus T cells.

Input material: thymocytes. The receptors originated from a boy under two years old with a congenital heart defect.

The genes are TRBV27 and TRBJ2-3; 9 nucleotides align to TRBD1. Unmatched junction bases numbered 9, after V lost 5 bases and J lost 6 bases. In germline, CDR1 is MNHEY, CDR2 SMNVEV (reference sequence). This CDR3 is built from 15 residues. The CDR3 loop is CASSNPGQGLDTQYF. DNA for the CDR3: TGTGCCAGCAGTAATCCGGGACAGGGTCTGGATACGCAGTATTTT.

V usage is TRBV6-1 and J usage is TRBJ1-5, with 11 bases that match TRBD1. V trimming: 2 bases; J trimming: 2 bases; junction bases outside the gene matches: 8. Germline V gene data show CDR1 as MNHNS and CDR2 as SASEGT. CDR3 size: 18 residues. The CDR3 reads CASSESDRGPAGNQPQHF. The CDR3 region has the DNA TGTGCCAGCAGTGAATCGGACAGGGGGCCGGCAGGCAATCAGCCCCAGCATTTT.

The gene calls are TRBV2 and TRBJ2-7; 7 positions agree with TRBD1. The CDR3 is made up of 14 amino acids. CDR1 and CDR2 (germline): SNHLY, FYNNEI. The V segment lost 1 base and the J segment 5 bases; nucleotides outside the gene matches: 5. Here the CDR3 reads CASSEGQGAHEQYF. The DNA of the CDR3 is TGTGCCAGCAGTGAAGGACAGGGCGCCCACGAGCAGTACTTC.

This clone was picked up one time. V and J are TRBV27 and TRBJ2-7, with D possibly matching TRBD1 (6 bases). The germline V and J ends were trimmed by 6 bases and 2 bases, with 14 bases remaining between them. The germline V gene has CDR1 MNHEY and CDR2 SMNVEV (reference sequence). The CDR3 has 14 residues. DNA of the CDR3: TGTGCCAGCAGCACTAACAGGGTCACCTACGAGCAGTACTTC. Residues: CASSTNRVTYEQYF.

V gene TRBV7-9 combines with J gene TRBJ1-1; D is ambiguous. The V gene lost 5 bases and the J gene lost 6 bases, with 10 bases spanning the gap. The germline CDR1 and CDR2 sequences are SEHNR and FQNEAQ (reference sequence). This CDR3 has 12 residues. CDR3 region: CASSLGRPEAFF. The CDR3, as DNA: TGTGCCAGCAGCCTCGGGAGACCTGAAGCTTTCTTT.

The table lists this clone with a few counts. The V gene is TRBV9, the J gene TRBJ2-7; 9 bases map to TRBD1. The J segment lost 4 bases and the V segment lost 5 bases, leaving 10 bases of the junction unmatched. The CDR3 runs 15 residues. The germline V gene has CDR1 SGDLS and CDR2 YYNGEE. The CDR3, as DNA: TGTGCCAGCAGTTTTGACAAGGACAGGGGTTACGAGCAGTACTTC. Its translation is CASSFDKDRGYEQYF.

The V call is TRBV19, the J call TRBJ1-4; 7 bases are shared with TRBD1. The germline gives CDR1 LNHDA, CDR2 SQIVND (reference sequence). With V trimmed by 3 bases and J by 11 bases, 9 bases remained unmatched. CDR3 length: 14 amino acids. The CDR3 reads CASSIRGRQGKLFF. The CDR3 coding sequence is TGTGCCAGTAGTATTAGGGGTAGACAGGGTAAACTGTTTTTT.

This rearrangement joins TRBV6-5 to TRBJ2-3; D gene unclear. Trimming pared 7 bases from V and 2 bases from J, leaving 7 bases between. Germline V CDR1 and CDR2: MNHEY, SVGAGI. CDR3 length equals 12 residues. CDR3 sequence: CASIWATDTQYF. Here the CDR3 DNA reads TGTGCCAGCATTTGGGCCACAGATACGCAGTATTTT.

The chain couples TRBV27 to TRBJ1-1; D not resolved. Trimming took off 4 bases at V and 4 bases at J, with 7 bases between the two ends. This CDR3 has 12 residues. Germline-derived CDR1 and CDR2 are MNHEY and SMNVEV (reference sequence). The CDR3 reads CASSSPGTEAFF. The CDR3 coding sequence is TGTGCCAGCAGTTCACCAGGCACTGAAGCTTTCTTT.

The V gene is TRBV6-5, the J gene TRBJ2-7, with 7 bases that match TRBD2. The CDR3 spans 16 residues. Germline V lookup: CDR1 MNHEY, CDR2 SVGAGI. Unmatched junction bases numbered 6, after V lost 1 base and J lost 0 bases. The CDR3 DNA reads as TGTGCCAGCAGTTACTTCCGCCGGGACTACTCCTACGAGCAGTACTTC. This codes for CASSYFRRDYSYEQYF.

This clone was seen a few times. V usage is TRBV19 and J usage is TRBJ2-6, with D possibly TRBD2 on 6 matching bases. The CDR3 length is 17 residues. V was pared by 7 bases and J by 0 bases, with 16 bases between. CDR1 is LNHDA and CDR2 is SQIVND in the germline V gene (reference sequence). The CDR3 spells CASMRGGTSSGANVLTF. For the CDR3, the DNA is TGTGCCAGTATGAGGGGAGGAACCTCCTCTGGGGCCAACGTCCTGACTTTC.

This chain connects TRBV10-3 to TRBJ2-7, with D maybe TRBD2 (5 bases). V was trimmed by 0 bases and J by 2 bases, leaving 8 bases between them. This CDR3 is built from 14 residues. Per germline, CDR1 ENHRY and CDR2 SYGVKD. CDR3 in amino acids: CAISESERTYEQYF. The DNA of the CDR3 is TGTGCCATCAGTGAGTCGGAGCGGACCTACGAGCAGTACTTC.

The chain carries TRBV5-6 and TRBJ1-2; D might be TRBD1 (5 bases). V lost 6 bases, J lost 6 bases, and 9 bases lay in between. The CDR3 length is 11 residues. Germline CDR1 and CDR2: SGHDT and YYEEEE. This CDR3 reads CASIGVDGYTF. Here the CDR3 DNA reads TGTGCCAGCATAGGGGTTGATGGCTACACCTTC.

This chain links TRBV14 with TRBJ2-7; D may be TRBD1 (5 bases). This CDR3 is 14 amino acids long. Trimming left V 4 bases short and J 4 bases short, with 14 bases between. The germline gives CDR1 SGHDN, CDR2 FVKESK. The CDR3 DNA is TGTGCCAGCAGCCCGGCTGGGGCCACTTACGAGCAGTACTTC. Translating gives CASSPAGATYEQYF.

This rearrangement joins TRBV25-1 to TRBJ1-3; 8 bases are a match to TRBD1. The CDR3 runs 18 residues. Germline CDR1 and CDR2: MGHDK and SYGVNS. After removal of 5 bases from V and 2 bases from J, the junction contained 14 bases not matched to a gene. The CDR3 DNA reads TGTGCCAGCAGTCCGCTCACCATCAGGGGGCCGACTGGAAACACCATATATTTT. It yields the protein CASSPLTIRGPTGNTIYF.

This clone was detected once. The chain employs TRBV2 and TRBJ2-1, with a weak D call TRBD2 (5 bases). The CDR3 consists of 14 residues. CDR1 and CDR2 (germline): SNHLY, FYNNEI. Trimming left V 2 bases short and J 7 bases short, with 12 bases between. The CDR3: CASSELLEGNEQFF. The CDR3 region has the DNA TGTGCCAGCAGTGAACTGCTAGAGGGAAATGAGCAGTTCTTC.

The gene calls are TRBV10-1 and TRBJ2-7; TRBD1 matches at 12 bases. This CDR3 contains 16 residues. J gave up 2 bases and V 10 bases, and 12 bases lay outside the gene matches. Germline lookup yields CDR1 WNHNN and CDR2 SYGVQD (reference sequence). CDR3 DNA sequence: TGCGCCACGCGGGACAGGGGGCAAGGGGCCACCTACGAGCAGTACTTC. Its protein product is CATRDRGQGATYEQYF.

The DNA for the CDR3 is TGTGCCAGCTCACCTAACCAAGAGACCCAGTACTTC. Its protein is CASSPNQETQYF. This chain connects TRBV18 to TRBJ2-5; no clear D. The V and J ends lost 3 bases and 0 bases respectively, with 2 bases between them. This CDR3 contains 12 residues. In germline, CDR1 is KGHSH, CDR2 LQKENI.

CDR3 amino acids: CASSCARSGPQETQYF. The CDR3 DNA reads as TGTGCCAGCAGTTGCGCACGTTCAGGTCCCCAAGAGACCCAGTACTTC. The V call is TRBV28, the J call TRBJ2-5; D unclear. CDR1 and CDR2 from the germline V gene are MDHEN and SYDVKM. This CDR3 contains 16 residues. Between the trimmed V and J ends, which lost 4 bases and 1 base, there was a span of 16 bases. The variable domain in full, completed from reference TRBV28 and TRBJ2-5, reads DVKVTQSSRYLVKRTGEKVFLECVQDMDHENMFWYRQDPGLGLRLIYFSYDVKMKEKGDIPEGYSVSREKKERFSLILESASTNQTSMYLCASSCARSGPQETQYFGPGTRLLVL.

The chain recombines TRBV27 with TRBJ1-2, with D possibly TRBD1 on 5 matching bases. The CDR3 extends over 14 amino acids. Germline V CDR1 and CDR2: MNHEY, SMNVEV (reference sequence). V was pared by 5 bases and J by 0 bases, with 10 bases between. The CDR3 protein is CASSKTAANYGYTF. The CDR3 nucleotides are TGTGCCAGCAGTAAGACAGCCGCTAACTATGGCTACACCTTC.

The gene calls are TRBV4-3 and TRBJ2-7; no firm D call. CDR1 LGHNA and CDR2 YSLEER come from the germline V gene. The CDR3 length is 16 residues. The ends were cut back, 1 base at V and 1 base at J, with 14 bases in the middle. In nucleotides, the CDR3 is TGCGCCAGCAGCCAAGGAAGCCCGCCCGGGTCCTACGAGCAGTACTTC. Amino acid sequence: CASSQGSPPGSYEQYF.

V usage is TRBV9 and J usage is TRBJ1-3, with TRBD1 matching 8 bases. The CDR3 has 17 residues. The J segment lost 0 bases and the V segment lost 5 bases, leaving 10 bases of the junction unmatched. The germline CDR1 and CDR2 sequences are SGDLS and YYNGEE. The CDR3 DNA sequence: TGTGCCAGCAGTCACACCCTGGGGACAGGCTCTGGAAACACCATATATTTT. Translated, it gives CASSHTLGTGSGNTIYF.

The chain combines TRBV5-6 with TRBJ1-2; a weak D match, TRBD1 (5 bases). Germline CDR1 is SGHDT and CDR2 is YYEEEE. The V and J ends lost 0 bases and 11 bases respectively, with 17 bases between them. The CDR3 contains 14 residues. The CDR3 nucleotides read TGTGCCAGCAGCTTGGGACAGCTTTCCGCCGGGTACACCTTC. Encoded protein: CASSLGQLSAGYTF.

The chain carries TRBV25-1 and TRBJ2-3, with 9 bases matching TRBD1. The V gene end was trimmed by 6 bases and the J gene end by 6 bases; junction bases not matched to a gene: 7. The CDR3 extends over 14 amino acids. Germline CDR1 and CDR2: MGHDK and SYGVNS. The CDR3 region is CASRMRGTGDTQYF. CDR3 nucleotides: TGTGCCAGCAGAATGAGGGGGACAGGGGATACGCAGTATTTT. Based on the CDR3 plus reference TRBV25-1 and TRBJ2-3, the full variable domain is EADIYQTPRYLVIGTGKKITLECSQTMGHDKMYWYQQDPGMELHLIHYSYGVNSTEKGDLSSESTVSRIRTEHFPLTLESARPSHTSQYLCASRMRGTGDTQYFGPGTRLTVL.

The V and J genes are TRBV14 and TRBJ2-7, with 11 bases that match TRBD1. Trimming removed 0 bases from V and 5 bases from J; junction bases left unmatched: 6. CDR3 length: 16 residues. The V gene's germline CDR1 is SGHDN and CDR2 FVKESK. CDR3 nucleotide sequence: TGTGCCAGCAGCCAAGATGGGAGGACAGGGGGCCACGAGCAGTACTTC. It yields the protein CASSQDGRTGGHEQYF.

The V call is TRBV4-3, the J call TRBJ2-1; weak D call: TRBD1 (5 bases). V dropped 0 bases and J dropped 4 bases, with 13 bases sitting between them. Germline-derived CDR1 and CDR2 are LGHNA and YSLEER. The CDR3 contains 16 residues. CDR3 bases: TGCGCCAGCAGCCAAGATCGCGGCAGGGCGTACAATGAGCAGTTCTTC. This gives the protein CASSQDRGRAYNEQFF.

The chain uses TRBV30 and TRBJ2-5; D unclear. Germline V gene data show CDR1 as GTSNPN and CDR2 as SVGIG (reference sequence). The CDR3 sequence is 15 residues long. V was clipped by 0 bases and J by 5 bases, with 16 bases between them. CDR3 sequence reads: CAWSVRSGAVETQYF. The CDR3 bases are TGTGCCTGGAGTGTAAGATCTGGTGCGGTGGAGACCCAGTACTTC.

This clone is a singleton in its sample. V usage is TRBV28 and J usage is TRBJ1-5; 8 positions agree with TRBD1. The CDR3 has 14 amino acids. V lost 6 bases to trimming and J lost 4 bases; unmatched junction nucleotides: 5. CDR1 and CDR2 (germline): MDHEN, SYDVKM. The CDR3 sequence: CASSITGGNQPQHF. In DNA form, the CDR3 reads TGTGCCAGCAGCATAACAGGGGGGAATCAGCCCCAGCATTTT.

The V and J genes are TRBV7-9 and TRBJ2-7; 9 bases fit TRBD2. V lost 5 bases, J lost 5 bases, and 13 bases stayed unmatched. Per germline, CDR1 SEHNR and CDR2 FQNEAQ (reference sequence). The CDR3 runs to 16 residues. The CDR3 bases are TGTGCCAGCAGCCGGAACCCTAGCGGGGAGTTCGACGAGCAGTACTTC. Encoded protein: CASSRNPSGEFDEQYF.

The CDR3 DNA is TGTGCCAGCAGTTCCGGGACTAGCGGGAGTGGGGAGCTGTTTTTT. It encodes CASSSGTSGSGELFF. V gene TRBV6-1 combines with J gene TRBJ2-2; 14 bases are shared with TRBD2. Germline values: CDR1 MNHNS, CDR2 SASEGT. CDR3 length equals 15 residues. Trimming at V came to 5 bases and at J to 8 bases, leaving 4 bases not matched to a gene.

V gene TRBV27 combines with J gene TRBJ1-2; 9 bases are a match to TRBD1. Per germline, CDR1 MNHEY and CDR2 SMNVEV (reference sequence). With 6 bases clipped from V and 0 bases from J, the junction kept 11 bases outside the gene matches. The CDR3 covers 17 residues. Written as DNA, the CDR3 is TGTGCCAGCAGAGGGACAGGGCTTCGGCTTACTAACTATGGCTACACCTTC. It yields the protein CASRGTGLRLTNYGYTF.

V gene TRBV4-1 combines with J gene TRBJ2-3; 10 bases fit TRBD2. Germline-derived CDR1 and CDR2 are MGHRA and YSYEKL. V lost 2 bases to trimming and J lost 3 bases; unmatched junction nucleotides: 23. This CDR3 has 22 residues. CDR3 loop: CASSQHHLGRASGSWVTDTQYF. Here the CDR3 DNA reads TGCGCCAGCAGCCAACACCACCTGGGTCGGGCTAGCGGGAGTTGGGTAACAGATACGCAGTATTTT.